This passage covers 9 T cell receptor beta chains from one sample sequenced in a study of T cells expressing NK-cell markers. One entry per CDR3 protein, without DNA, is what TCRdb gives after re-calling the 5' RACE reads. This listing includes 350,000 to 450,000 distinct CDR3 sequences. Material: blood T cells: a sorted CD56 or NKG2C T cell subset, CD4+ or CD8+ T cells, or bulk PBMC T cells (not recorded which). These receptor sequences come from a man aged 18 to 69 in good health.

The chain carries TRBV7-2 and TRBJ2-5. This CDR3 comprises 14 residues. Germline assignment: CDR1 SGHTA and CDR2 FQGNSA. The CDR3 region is CASSPKRIKETQYF.

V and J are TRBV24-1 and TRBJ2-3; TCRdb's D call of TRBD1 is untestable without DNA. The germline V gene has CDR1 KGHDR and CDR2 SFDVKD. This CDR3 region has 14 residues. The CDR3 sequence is CATSDPQGGYTQYF.

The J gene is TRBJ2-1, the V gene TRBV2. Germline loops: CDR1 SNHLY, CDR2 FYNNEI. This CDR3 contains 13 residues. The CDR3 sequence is CASSEARLVEQFF.

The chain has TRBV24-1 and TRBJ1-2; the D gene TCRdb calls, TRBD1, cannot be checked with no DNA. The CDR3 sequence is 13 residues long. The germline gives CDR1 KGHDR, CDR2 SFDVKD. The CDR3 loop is CATSPTGGAGYTF.

CDR3 amino acids: CASTGMGLAGREQYF. The chain recombines TRBV7-2 with TRBJ2-7; TCRdb picks TRBD2, but there is no DNA to check that call. This CDR3 comprises 15 residues. Germline CDR1 is SGHTA and CDR2 is FQGNSA.

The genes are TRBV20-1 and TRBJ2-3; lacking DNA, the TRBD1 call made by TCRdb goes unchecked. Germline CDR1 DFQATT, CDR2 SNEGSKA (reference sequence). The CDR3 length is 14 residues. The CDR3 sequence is CSAVPGAGTDTQYF.

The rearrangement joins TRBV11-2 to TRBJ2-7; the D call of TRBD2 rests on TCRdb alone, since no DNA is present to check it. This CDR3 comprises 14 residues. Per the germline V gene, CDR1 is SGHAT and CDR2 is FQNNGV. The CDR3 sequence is CASSLDQARHEQYF. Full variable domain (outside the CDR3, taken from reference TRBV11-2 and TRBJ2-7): EAGVAQSPRYKIIEKRQSVAFWCNPISGHATLYWYQQILGQGPKLLIQFQNNGVVDDSQLPKDRFSAERLKGVDSTLKIQPAKLEDSAVYLCASSLDQARHEQYFGPGTRLTVT.

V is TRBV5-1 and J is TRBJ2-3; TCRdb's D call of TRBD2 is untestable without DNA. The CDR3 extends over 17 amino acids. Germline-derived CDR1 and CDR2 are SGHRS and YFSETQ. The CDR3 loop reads CASSTRGGWTSTDTQYF.

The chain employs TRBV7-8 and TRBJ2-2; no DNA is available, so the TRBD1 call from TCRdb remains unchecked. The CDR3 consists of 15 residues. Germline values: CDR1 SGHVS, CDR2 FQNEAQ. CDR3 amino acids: CASKPGQGNTGELFF.